The source of this T cell receptor (beta chain) is a study of preoperative IRX-2 immunotherapy in early breast cancer. The CDR3 contains 14 residues. Trimming removed 7 bases at V and 1 base at J, with 10 bases between. Per the germline V gene, CDR1 is LNHDA and CDR2 is SQIVND (reference sequence). Treatment described: preoperative locoregional IRX-2 cytokine immunotherapy. Preoperative locoregional IRX-2 cytokine immunotherapy was tested in the phase Ib source study. Sequenced by immunoSEQ multiplex PCR; TCRdb stores in-frame clones only, minus some. Among about 98,000 clones, roughly 88% were seen once, and the ten largest hold roughly 2%.

V gene TRBV19 combines with J gene TRBJ2-2; TRBD1 is a possible D gene (5 bases). This specimen was tumor tissue, taken after IRX-2 immunotherapy. The clonotype was recovered from a human donor with breast cancer. CDR3 amino acids: CASKGRENTGELFF. For the CDR3, the DNA is TGTGCCAGTAAAGGCAGGGAGAACACCGGGGAGCTGTTTTTT.